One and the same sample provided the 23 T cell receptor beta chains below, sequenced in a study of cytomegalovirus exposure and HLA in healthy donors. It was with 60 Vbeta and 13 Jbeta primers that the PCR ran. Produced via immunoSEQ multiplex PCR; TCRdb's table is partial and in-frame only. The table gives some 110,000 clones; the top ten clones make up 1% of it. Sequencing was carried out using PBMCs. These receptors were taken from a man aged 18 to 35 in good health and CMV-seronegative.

The CDR3 sequence is CAWSYNTGTAFYEQYF. The CDR3 region has the DNA TGTGCCTGGAGTTACAACACCGGGACAGCCTTTTACGAGCAGTACTTC. This chain connects TRBV30 to TRBJ2-7; 7 nucleotides match TRBD1. Germline V gives CDR1 GTSNPN, CDR2 SVGIG (reference sequence). Losses at the gene ends were 2 bases for V and 4 bases for J; bases not matched to a gene: 14. CDR3 size: 16 residues.

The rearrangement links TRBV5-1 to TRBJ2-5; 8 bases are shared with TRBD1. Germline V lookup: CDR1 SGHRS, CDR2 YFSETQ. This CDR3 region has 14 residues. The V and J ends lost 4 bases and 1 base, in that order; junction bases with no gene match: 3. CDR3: CASSRDRGQETQYF. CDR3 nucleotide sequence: TGCGCCAGCAGCCGAGACAGGGGCCAAGAGACCCAGTACTTC.

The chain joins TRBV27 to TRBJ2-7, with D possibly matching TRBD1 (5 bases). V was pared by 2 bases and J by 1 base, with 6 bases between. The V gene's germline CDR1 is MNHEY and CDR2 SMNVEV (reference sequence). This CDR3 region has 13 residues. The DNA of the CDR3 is TGTGCCAGCAGTTTAGACAGATCCTACGAGCAGTACTTC. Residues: CASSLDRSYEQYF.

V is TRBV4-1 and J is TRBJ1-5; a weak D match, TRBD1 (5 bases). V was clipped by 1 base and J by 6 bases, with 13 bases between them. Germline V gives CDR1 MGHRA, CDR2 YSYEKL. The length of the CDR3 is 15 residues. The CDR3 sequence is CASSQVWGEGQPQHF. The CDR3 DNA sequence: TGCGCCAGCAGCCAAGTATGGGGGGAGGGTCAGCCCCAGCATTTT.

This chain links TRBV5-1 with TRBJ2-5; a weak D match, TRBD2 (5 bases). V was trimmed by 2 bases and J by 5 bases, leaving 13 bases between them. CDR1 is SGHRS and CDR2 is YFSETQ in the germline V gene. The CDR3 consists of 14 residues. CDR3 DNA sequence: TGCGCCAGCAGCTTTTCAGGTCCGGGGGAGACCCAGTACTTC. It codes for CASSFSGPGETQYF.

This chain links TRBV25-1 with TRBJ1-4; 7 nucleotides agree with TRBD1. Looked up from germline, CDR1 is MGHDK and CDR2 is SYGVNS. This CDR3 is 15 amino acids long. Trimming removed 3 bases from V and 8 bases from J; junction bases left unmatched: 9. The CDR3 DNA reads TGTGCCAGCAGTGATGTAAGGGGGCGTGTAGAAAAACTGTTTTTT. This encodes CASSDVRGRVEKLFF.

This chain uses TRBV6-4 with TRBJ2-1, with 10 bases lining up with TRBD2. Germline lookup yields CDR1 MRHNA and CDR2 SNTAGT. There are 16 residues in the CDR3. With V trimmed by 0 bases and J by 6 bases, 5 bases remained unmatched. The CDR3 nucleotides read TGTGCCAGCAGTGACTCGAAACTAGCGGGGATCAATGAGCAGTTCTTC. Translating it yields CASSDSKLAGINEQFF.

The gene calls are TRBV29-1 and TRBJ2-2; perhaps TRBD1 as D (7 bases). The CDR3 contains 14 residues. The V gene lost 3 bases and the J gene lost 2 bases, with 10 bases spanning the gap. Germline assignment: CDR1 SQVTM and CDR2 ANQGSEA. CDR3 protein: CSVDQGGNTGELFF. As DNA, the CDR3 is TGCAGCGTTGATCAGGGGGGAAACACCGGGGAGCTGTTTTTT.

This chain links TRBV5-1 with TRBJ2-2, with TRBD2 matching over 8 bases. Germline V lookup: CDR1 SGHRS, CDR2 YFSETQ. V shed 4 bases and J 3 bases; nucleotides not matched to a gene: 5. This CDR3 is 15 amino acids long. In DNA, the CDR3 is TGCGCCAGCAGCAGGGTTAGCGGGGACACCGGGGAGCTGTTTTTT. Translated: CASSRVSGDTGELFF. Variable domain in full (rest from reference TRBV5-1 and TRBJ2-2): KAGVTQTPRYLIKTRGQQVTLSCSPISGHRSVSWYQQTPGQGLQFLFEYFSETQRNKGNFPGRFSGRQFSNSRSEMNVSTLELGDSALYLCASSRVSGDTGELFFGEGSRLTVL.

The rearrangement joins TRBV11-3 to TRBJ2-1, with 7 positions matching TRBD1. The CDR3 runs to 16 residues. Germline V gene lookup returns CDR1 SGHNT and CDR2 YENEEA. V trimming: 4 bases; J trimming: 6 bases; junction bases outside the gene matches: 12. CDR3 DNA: TGTGCCAGCAGCTCCTCGGTGACAGGGAATGTCAATGAGCAGTTCTTC. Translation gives CASSSSVTGNVNEQFF.

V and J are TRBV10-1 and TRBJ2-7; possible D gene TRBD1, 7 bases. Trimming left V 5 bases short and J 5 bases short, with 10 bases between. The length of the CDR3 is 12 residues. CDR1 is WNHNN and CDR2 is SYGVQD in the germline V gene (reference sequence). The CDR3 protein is CASSQGGNEQYF. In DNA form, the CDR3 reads TGCGCCAGCAGTCAGGGGGGCAACGAGCAGTACTTC.

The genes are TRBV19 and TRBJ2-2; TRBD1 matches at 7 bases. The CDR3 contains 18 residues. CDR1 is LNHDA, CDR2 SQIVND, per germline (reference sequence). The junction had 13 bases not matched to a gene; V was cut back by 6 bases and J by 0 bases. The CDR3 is CASSLYGTEWANTGELFF. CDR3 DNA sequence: TGTGCCAGTAGCCTTTACGGGACAGAGTGGGCGAACACCGGGGAGCTGTTTTTT.

The CDR3 loop is CASSPTGMNTEAFF. The CDR3 DNA follows: TGTGCCAGCTCACCGACAGGGATGAACACTGAAGCTTTCTTT. The rearrangement links TRBV18 to TRBJ1-1; 7 nucleotides match TRBD1. The germline V gene has CDR1 KGHSH and CDR2 LQKENI. V trimming: 3 bases; J trimming: 0 bases; junction bases outside the gene matches: 1. CDR3 length: 14 residues.

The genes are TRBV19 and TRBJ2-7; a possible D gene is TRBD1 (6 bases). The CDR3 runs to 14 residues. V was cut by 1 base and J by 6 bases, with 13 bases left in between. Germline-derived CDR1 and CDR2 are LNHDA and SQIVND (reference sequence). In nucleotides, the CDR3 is TGTGCCAGTAGTATAGGCGGCAGGGGTCTCGAGCAGTACTTC. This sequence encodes CASSIGGRGLEQYF. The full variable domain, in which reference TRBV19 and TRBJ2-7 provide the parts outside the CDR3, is DGGITQSPKYLFRKEGQNVTLSCEQNLNHDAMYWYRQDPGQGLRLIYYSQIVNDFQKGDIAEGYSVSREKKESFPLTVTSAQKNPTAFYLCASSIGGRGLEQYFGPGTRLTVT.

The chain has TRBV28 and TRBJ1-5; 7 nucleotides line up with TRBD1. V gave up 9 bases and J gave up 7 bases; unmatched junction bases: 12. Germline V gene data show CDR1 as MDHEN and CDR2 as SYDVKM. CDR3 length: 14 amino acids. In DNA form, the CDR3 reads TGTGCCAGTCACGGCAGGGGGGCGAGGCAGCCCCAGCATTTT. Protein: CASHGRGARQPQHF.

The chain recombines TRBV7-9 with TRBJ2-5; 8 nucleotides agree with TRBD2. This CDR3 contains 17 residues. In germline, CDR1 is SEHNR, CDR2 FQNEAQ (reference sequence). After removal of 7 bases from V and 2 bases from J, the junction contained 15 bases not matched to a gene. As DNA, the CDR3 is TGTGCCAGCAACCCCTTGGTCCAGGGACTAGAACAAGAGACCCAGTACTTC. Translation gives CASNPLVQGLEQETQYF.

This chain's CDR3 is CASSLPARDRGADTQYF. CDR3 DNA: TGTGCCAGCAGCTTGCCTGCACGGGACAGGGGAGCAGATACGCAGTATTTT. V and J are TRBV5-4 and TRBJ2-3; 10 positions match TRBD1. Germline CDR1 SGHNT, CDR2 YYREEE (reference sequence). The CDR3 sequence is 17 residues long. J lost 4 bases, V lost 1 base, and 9 bases had no gene match.

This CDR3 is CATRQGDRNQPQHF. Written as DNA, the CDR3 is TGTGCCACAAGACAGGGCGACAGGAATCAGCCCCAGCATTTT. The chain recombines TRBV19 with TRBJ1-5, with 7 bases lining up with TRBD1. Germline assignment: CDR1 LNHDA and CDR2 SQIVND (reference sequence). The length of the CDR3 is 14 residues. V was pared by 10 bases and J by 4 bases, with 10 bases of the junction left unmatched.

The CDR3 loop reads CASSLRGDSYNEQFF. The CDR3 bases are TGTGCCAGCAGCTTACGGGGGGATTCCTACAATGAGCAGTTCTTC. This chain connects TRBV5-4 to TRBJ2-1; 7 bases match TRBD2. This CDR3 spans 15 amino acids. Germline V gene lookup returns CDR1 SGHNT and CDR2 YYREEE (reference sequence). The junction had 3 bases not matched to a gene; V was cut back by 2 bases and J by 1 base.

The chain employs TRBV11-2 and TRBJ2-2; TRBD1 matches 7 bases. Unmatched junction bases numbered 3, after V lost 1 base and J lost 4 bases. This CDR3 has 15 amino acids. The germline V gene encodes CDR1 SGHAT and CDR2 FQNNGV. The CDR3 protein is CASSLAGQLTGELFF. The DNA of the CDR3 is TGTGCCAGCAGCTTAGCGGGACAGCTCACCGGGGAGCTGTTTTTT.

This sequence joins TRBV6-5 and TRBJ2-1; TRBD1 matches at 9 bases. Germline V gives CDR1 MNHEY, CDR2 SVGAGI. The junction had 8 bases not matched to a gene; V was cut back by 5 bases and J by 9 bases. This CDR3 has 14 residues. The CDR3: CASSIPGQGFEQFF. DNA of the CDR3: TGTGCCAGCAGTATCCCGGGACAGGGATTTGAGCAGTTCTTC.

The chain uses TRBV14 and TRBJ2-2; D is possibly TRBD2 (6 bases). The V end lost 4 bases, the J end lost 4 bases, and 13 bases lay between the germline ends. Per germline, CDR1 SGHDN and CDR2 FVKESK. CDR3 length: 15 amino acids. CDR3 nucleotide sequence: TGTGCCAGCAGCCGCTTGACTAGTGGCACCGGGGAGCTGTTTTTT. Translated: CASSRLTSGTGELFF. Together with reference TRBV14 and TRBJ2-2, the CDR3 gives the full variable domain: EAGVTQFPSHSVIEKGQTVTLRCDPISGHDNLYWYRRVMGKEIKFLLHFVKESKQDESGMPNNRFLAERTGGTYSTLKVQPAELEDSGVYFCASSRLTSGTGELFFGEGSRLTVL.

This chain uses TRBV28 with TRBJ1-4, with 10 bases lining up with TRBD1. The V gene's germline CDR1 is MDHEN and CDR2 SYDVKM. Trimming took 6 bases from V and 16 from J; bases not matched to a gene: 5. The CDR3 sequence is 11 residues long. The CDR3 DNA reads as TGTGCCAGCAGCCGGGACAGGGGTTGGTTTTTT. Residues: CASSRDRGWFF.